This TCR beta chain was captured by sequencing in a study of a mutant IDH1 vaccine in newly diagnosed glioma. Whole-study context: The study gave patients eight vaccinations in weeks 1, 3, 5, 7, 11, 15, 19, 23. General study results and limits: Vaccination elicited immune responses in roughly 93% of patients. Pseudoprogression appears to have had no connection to changes in top peripheral T cell clonotypes.

The germline V gene has CDR1 MNHEY and CDR2 SVGAGI. Between the trimmed V and J ends, which lost 6 bases and 1 base, there was a span of 7 bases. This CDR3 is 13 amino acids long. This sample's time point: week 23, last vaccination. Doses comprised 300 ug of mutant IDH1 20-mer peptide each, plus topical imiquimod. Some clones are missing from TCRdb's copy, which holds only in-frame ones; the method was immunoSEQ multiplex PCR. The sample has 35,000 to 50,000 clones; 80% to 95% are singletons. This clone was observed a single time. The antigen is undetermined. This receptor was obtained from a man in his forties or fifties with glioma. The starting material was PBMCs, obtained from a glioma patient whose treatment included an IDH1 peptide vaccine. The chain recombines TRBV6-5 with TRBJ1-5; D is possibly TRBD1 (5 bases). CDR3 DNA: TGTGCCAGCAGAAGACAGAGCAATCAGCCCCAGCATTTT. Its translation: CASRRQSNQPQHF.